This T cell receptor (beta chain) originates from a study of control samples from healthy donors and cancer patients. Repertoires were generated with immunoSEQ multiplex PCR, while TCRdb's copy carries only in-frame clones and drops some. The sample includes 230,000 or so clones, roughly 94% of them seen just once. Per the germline V gene, CDR1 is SGHDT and CDR2 is YYEEEE. This CDR3 comprises 13 residues. Trimming stripped 1 base from V and 8 bases from J, with 12 bases between. This chain uses TRBV5-6 with TRBJ1-1; the D is unclear. The sequence derives from a man aged 50-59 years in good health. Sample: blood. CDR3 sequence: CASSLNRGREAFF. In nucleotides, the CDR3 is TGTGCCAGCAGCTTGAATCGCGGGAGGGAAGCTTTCTTT.